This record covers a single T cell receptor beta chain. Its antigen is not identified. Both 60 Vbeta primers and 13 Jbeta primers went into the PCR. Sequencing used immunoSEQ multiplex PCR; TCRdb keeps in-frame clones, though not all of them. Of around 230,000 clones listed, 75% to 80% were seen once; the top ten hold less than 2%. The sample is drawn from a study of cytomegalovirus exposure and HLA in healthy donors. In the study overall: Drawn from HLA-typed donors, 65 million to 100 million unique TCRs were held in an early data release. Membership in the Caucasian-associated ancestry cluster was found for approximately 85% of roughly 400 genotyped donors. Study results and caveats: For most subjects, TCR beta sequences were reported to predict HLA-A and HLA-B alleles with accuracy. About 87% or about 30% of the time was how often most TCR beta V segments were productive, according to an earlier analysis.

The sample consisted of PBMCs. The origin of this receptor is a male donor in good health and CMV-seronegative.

Written as DNA, the CDR3 is TGCGCCAGCAGCTTGGGGCTGGGACAGAGCACCTACGAGCAGTACTTC. Protein: CASSLGLGQSTYEQYF. V is TRBV5-1 and J is TRBJ2-7; 7 nucleotides agree with TRBD1. CDR1 is SGHRS, CDR2 YFSETQ, per germline. The CDR3 covers 16 residues. Unmatched junction bases numbered 8, after V lost 0 bases and J lost 2 bases.